What follows are 6 T cell receptor beta chains derived from one specimen sequenced in a study of blood T cell repertoires in COVID-19. This table comes from immunoSEQ multiplex PCR, and its TCRdb copy is limited to in-frame clones, with some not included. The sample lists around 130,000 clones, roughly four fifths occurring once. Sequencing was performed on PBMCs or T cells enriched from blood (not recorded which). The receptors were gathered from a man aged 35 to 55 with acute COVID-19.

The CDR3 protein is CSVARGGEDGYTF. The CDR3 bases are TGCAGCGTTGCCCGGGGAGGGGAGGATGGCTACACCTTC. This chain joins TRBV29-1 and TRBJ1-2; D is possibly TRBD1 (5 bases). Germline V gives CDR1 SQVTM, CDR2 ANQGSEA. The V end was cut by 4 bases, the J end by 6 bases, with 15 bases between. The CDR3 consists of 13 residues.

This clone was found a few times. The V and J genes are TRBV21-1 and TRBJ2-5; TRBD1, the table's D call, was not compared with the DNA. TRBV21-1 is a pseudogene. The CDR3 is made up of 16 amino acids. In DNA, the CDR3 is TGTGCCAGCAGCATCGGGACAGGGGTCCTGTTGGAGACCCAGTACTTC. Amino acids: CASSIGTGVLLETQYF.

The J gene is TRBJ2-5, the V gene TRBV7-9, with 13 nucleotides matching TRBD2. V lost 4 bases to trimming and J lost 5 bases; unmatched junction nucleotides: 4. There are 15 residues in the CDR3. Germline-derived CDR1 and CDR2 are SEHNR and FQNEAQ (reference sequence). This CDR3 reads CASSSLAGGPETQYF. The CDR3 DNA reads TGTGCCAGCAGCTCACTAGCGGGGGGGCCTGAGACCCAGTACTTC.

The gene calls are TRBV24-1 and TRBJ1-2; D gene uncertain. The length of the CDR3 is 13 residues. Trimming stripped 4 bases from V and 4 bases from J, with 9 bases between. Germline lookup yields CDR1 KGHDR and CDR2 SFDVKD. The DNA of the CDR3 is TGTGCCACCAGTGAGGGCGACGTCTATGGCTACACCTTC. Protein sequence: CATSEGDVYGYTF.

This clone appeared a single time. The chain is built from TRBV5-1 and TRBJ2-4; D not resolved. Germline CDR1 reads SGHRS; CDR2 reads YFSETQ. Trimming removed 2 bases at V and 5 bases at J, with 8 bases between. This CDR3 has 13 residues. The chain's CDR3 is CASSFTPENIQYF. CDR3 coding DNA: TGCGCCAGCAGCTTCACTCCCGAAAACATTCAGTACTTC.

The chain carries TRBV29-1 and TRBJ1-2; no firm D call. Germline V gene data show CDR1 as SQVTM and CDR2 as ANQGSEA. This CDR3 is built from 14 residues. The germline V and J ends were trimmed by 6 bases and 3 bases, with 17 bases remaining between them. CDR3 sequence (DNA): TGCAGCGTGTGGTTGGAGGGAAAGGACTATGGCTACACCTTC. Its protein is CSVWLEGKDYGYTF.